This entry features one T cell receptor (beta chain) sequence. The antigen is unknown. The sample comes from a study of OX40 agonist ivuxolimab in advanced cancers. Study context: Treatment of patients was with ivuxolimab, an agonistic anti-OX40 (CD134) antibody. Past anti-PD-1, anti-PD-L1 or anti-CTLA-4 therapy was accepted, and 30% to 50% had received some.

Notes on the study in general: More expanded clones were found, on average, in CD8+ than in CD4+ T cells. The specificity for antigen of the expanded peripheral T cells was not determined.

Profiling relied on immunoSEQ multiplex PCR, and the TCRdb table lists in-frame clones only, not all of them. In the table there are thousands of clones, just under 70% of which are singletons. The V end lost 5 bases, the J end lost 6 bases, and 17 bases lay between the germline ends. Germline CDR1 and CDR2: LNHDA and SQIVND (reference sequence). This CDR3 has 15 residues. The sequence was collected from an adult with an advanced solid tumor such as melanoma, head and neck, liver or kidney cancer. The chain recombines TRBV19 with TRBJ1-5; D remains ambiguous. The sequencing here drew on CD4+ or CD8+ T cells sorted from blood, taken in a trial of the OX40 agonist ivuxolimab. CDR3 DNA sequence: TGTGCCAGTAGTTCCCTGGACGAGGAAGGTCAGCCCCAGCATTTT. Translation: CASSSLDEEGQPQHF.